Listed below are T cell receptor beta chains from one sample, sequenced in a study of shared clonotypes between healthy human individuals. Sequenced by immunoSEQ multiplex PCR; TCRdb stores in-frame clones only, minus some. The sample has about 2.1 million clones, about 92% seen once; the top ten hold more than 1.5%. Specimen: naive CD8+ T cells from PBMCs. The receptors here all came from a man aged 18 to 30 in good health. Some clones in this sample may be carry-over from other donors' samples. Each CDR3 is given with its conserved first and last residue. D genes are given only for firm matches. Clone size is not always given. Where it is, it says once, few, many or a class for expanded clones.

CDR3aa: CAIRTGGEIQHEAFF; CDR3nt: TGTGCCATCAGGACAGGGGGCGAGATCCAACATGAAGCTTTCTTT; v_gene: TRBV10-3; j_gene: TRBJ1-1; d_gene: TRBD1; abundance: .
CDR3aa: CAWSVLAGVEQFF; CDR3nt: TGTGCCTGGAGTGTACTAGCGGGAGTGGAGCAGTTCTTC; v_gene: TRBV30; j_gene: TRBJ2-1; d_gene: TRBD2; abundance: .
CDR3aa: CASSERQGRSYEQYF; CDR3nt: TGTGCCAGCAGCGAAAGACAGGGGAGGTCCTACGAGCAGTACTTC; v_gene: TRBV5-5; j_gene: TRBJ2-7; d_gene: TRBD1; abundance: .
CDR3aa: CASSSGNPGNTIYF; CDR3nt: TGTGCCAGCAGTTCAGGGAACCCTGGAAACACCATATATTTT; v_gene: TRBV28; j_gene: TRBJ1-3; d_gene: .; abundance: .
CDR3aa: CASSLAERGNEQFF; CDR3nt: TGTGCCAGCAGCCTGGCTGAGAGGGGCAATGAGCAGTTCTTC; v_gene: TRBV16; j_gene: TRBJ2-1; d_gene: .; abundance: .
CDR3aa: CSVVGTRRNQYF; CDR3nt: TGCAGCGTTGTGGGCACGAGAAGAAACCAGTATTTT; v_gene: TRBV29-1; j_gene: TRBJ2-3; d_gene: .; abundance: .
CDR3aa: CASSVVGGPGNTIYF; CDR3nt: TGTGCCAGCAGCGTAGTAGGGGGGCCTGGAAACACCATATATTTT; v_gene: TRBV9; j_gene: TRBJ1-3; d_gene: .; abundance: .
CDR3aa: CASSISSGGNPEAFF; CDR3nt: TGTGCCAGTAGTATTTCCTCGGGGGGGAACCCTGAAGCTTTCTTT; v_gene: TRBV19; j_gene: TRBJ1-1; d_gene: .; abundance: .
CDR3aa: CASSFMPGETQYF; CDR3nt: TGTGCCAGCAGTTTCATGCCCGGGGAGACCCAGTACTTC; v_gene: TRBV27; j_gene: TRBJ2-5; d_gene: .; abundance: .
CDR3aa: CAISESSGRVSSYNEQFF; CDR3nt: TGTGCCATCAGCGAAAGTAGCGGGAGGGTCAGCTCCTACAATGAGCAGTTCTTC; v_gene: TRBV10-3; j_gene: TRBJ2-1; d_gene: TRBD2; abundance: .
CDR3aa: CASSVVGREGLSGELFF; CDR3nt: TGTGCCAGCAGCGTAGTAGGGCGGGAGGGCCTGTCCGGGGAGCTGTTTTTT; v_gene: TRBV9; j_gene: TRBJ2-2; d_gene: TRBD2; abundance: .
CDR3aa: CASSQAWGWSSYEQYF; CDR3nt: TGCGCCAGCAGCCAAGCATGGGGGTGGAGCTCCTACGAGCAGTACTTC; v_gene: TRBV4-3; j_gene: TRBJ2-7; d_gene: .; abundance: .
CDR3aa: CASSTWQQAYEQYF; CDR3nt: TGTGCCAGCAGCACCTGGCAGCAAGCCTACGAGCAGTACTTC; v_gene: TRBV28; j_gene: TRBJ2-7; d_gene: .; abundance: .
CDR3aa: CASSALREGGKAAFF; CDR3nt: TGTGCCAGCAGCGCACTGAGGGAGGGCGGGAAGGCAGCTTTCTTT; v_gene: TRBV9; j_gene: TRBJ1-1; d_gene: .; abundance: .
CDR3aa: CASSEARGTYEQYF; CDR3nt: TGTGCCAGCAGTGAAGCTCGGGGCACCTACGAGCAGTACTTC; v_gene: TRBV6-1; j_gene: TRBJ2-7; d_gene: .; abundance: .
CDR3aa: CASSVDRGGRNTEAFF; CDR3nt: TGTGCCAGCAGTGTGGACAGGGGTGGTCGGAACACTGAAGCTTTCTTT; v_gene: TRBV2; j_gene: TRBJ1-1; d_gene: TRBD1; abundance: .
CDR3aa: CASSPPPRRDTGELFF; CDR3nt: TGTGCCAGCAGCCCCCCTCCGCGGCGGGACACCGGGGAGCTGTTTTTT; v_gene: TRBV4-2; j_gene: TRBJ2-2; d_gene: .; abundance: .
CDR3aa: CASSLPRVSVGNEQFF; CDR3nt: TGTGCCAGCAGTTTACCCCGGGTTAGTGTGGGGAATGAGCAGTTCTTC; v_gene: TRBV27; j_gene: TRBJ2-1; d_gene: .; abundance: .
CDR3aa: CASASGTSGFYEQYF; CDR3nt: TGTGCCAGCGCGTCTGGGACTAGCGGCTTCTACGAGCAGTACTTC; v_gene: TRBV6-1; j_gene: TRBJ2-7; d_gene: TRBD2; abundance: .
CDR3aa: CASSQAGFYEQYF; CDR3nt: TGCGCCAGCAGCCAAGCAGGGTTCTACGAGCAGTACTTC; v_gene: TRBV4-1; j_gene: TRBJ2-7; d_gene: .; abundance: .
CDR3aa: CASMTGGLVKNIQYF; CDR3nt: TGTGCCAGCATGACGGGAGGGCTTGTCAAAAACATTCAGTACTTC; v_gene: TRBV7-3; j_gene: TRBJ2-4; d_gene: TRBD2; abundance: .
CDR3aa: CASSQKQGASNYGYTF; CDR3nt: TGCGCCAGCAGCCAAAAACAGGGGGCGAGTAACTATGGCTACACCTTC; v_gene: TRBV4-1; j_gene: TRBJ1-2; d_gene: TRBD1; abundance: once
CDR3aa: CASSSTWASGDTQYF; CDR3nt: TGTGCCAGCAGCTCCACCTGGGCCAGCGGGGATACGCAGTATTTT; v_gene: TRBV7-2; j_gene: TRBJ2-3; d_gene: .; abundance: .
CDR3aa: CASSLFWGSPYNEQFF; CDR3nt: TGTGCCAGCAGTTTATTTTGGGGGAGTCCCTACAATGAGCAGTTCTTC; v_gene: TRBV27; j_gene: TRBJ2-1; d_gene: .; abundance: .
CDR3aa: CASTPGLVPYEQYF; CDR3nt: TGTGCCAGCACCCCGGGGTTGGTTCCCTACGAGCAGTACTTC; v_gene: TRBV28; j_gene: TRBJ2-7; d_gene: .; abundance: .
CDR3aa: CASSLSEGERNTEAFF; CDR3nt: TGTGCCAGCAGTTTATCCGAGGGGGAGAGGAACACTGAAGCTTTCTTT; v_gene: TRBV27; j_gene: TRBJ1-1; d_gene: .; abundance: .
CDR3aa: CASSLGTIQETQYF; CDR3nt: TGTGCCAGCAGCTTGGGTACTATCCAAGAGACCCAGTACTTC; v_gene: TRBV5-6; j_gene: TRBJ2-5; d_gene: .; abundance: .
CDR3aa: CACRAGGPAFNEQFF; CDR3nt: TGCGCCTGCAGGGCTGGCGGGCCCGCATTCAATGAGCAGTTCTTC; v_gene: TRBV5-1; j_gene: TRBJ2-1; d_gene: .; abundance: .
CDR3aa: CASSPGPRYGYTF; CDR3nt: TGTGCCAGCTCACCAGGGCCCCGCTATGGCTACACCTTC; v_gene: TRBV18; j_gene: TRBJ1-2; d_gene: .; abundance: .
CDR3aa: CASSLGPGMSTEAFF; CDR3nt: TGTGCCAGCAGCTTAGGTCCAGGGATGAGCACTGAAGCTTTCTTT; v_gene: TRBV11-3; j_gene: TRBJ1-1; d_gene: .; abundance: .
CDR3aa: CASSLYPGLPSSNTGELFF; CDR3nt: TGTGCCAGCAGCTTATACCCGGGACTACCGTCATCGAACACCGGGGAGCTGTTTTTT; v_gene: TRBV7-3; j_gene: TRBJ2-2; d_gene: TRBD2; abundance: .
CDR3aa: CASSESGQRNQPQHF; CDR3nt: TGTGCCAGCAGTGAATCGGGACAGCGCAATCAGCCCCAGCATTTT; v_gene: TRBV6-1; j_gene: TRBJ1-5; d_gene: TRBD1; abundance: .
CDR3aa: CASSGASWGGQYF; CDR3nt: TGTGCCAGCAGTGGGGCCTCGTGGGGAGGGCAGTACTTC; v_gene: TRBV6-1; j_gene: TRBJ2-7; d_gene: .; abundance: .
CDR3aa: CASATGELFF; CDR3nt: TGTGCCAGCGCCACCGGGGAGCTGTTTTTT; v_gene: TRBV7-9; j_gene: TRBJ2-2; d_gene: .; abundance: .
CDR3aa: CASSLARASGKLGGELFF; CDR3nt: TGTGCCAGCAGCTTAGCGCGGGCTAGCGGGAAATTGGGCGGGGAGCTGTTTTTT; v_gene: TRBV7-8; j_gene: TRBJ2-2; d_gene: TRBD2; abundance: .
CDR3aa: CASSHTGTGVYEQYF; CDR3nt: TGTGCCAGCAGCCATACCGGGACAGGGGTCTACGAGCAGTACTTC; v_gene: TRBV27; j_gene: TRBJ2-7; d_gene: TRBD1; abundance: .
CDR3aa: CASSQLKTGRTYNEQFF; CDR3nt: TGTGCCAGCAGCCAACTCAAGACAGGGCGGACCTACAATGAGCAGTTCTTC; v_gene: TRBV4-2; j_gene: TRBJ2-1; d_gene: TRBD1; abundance: once
CDR3aa: CASSHRVSGSRDEQYF; CDR3nt: TGTGCCAGCAGCCATCGGGTTAGCGGGAGTAGGGACGAGCAGTACTTC; v_gene: TRBV7-9; j_gene: TRBJ2-7; d_gene: TRBD2; abundance: .
CDR3aa: CASSLDYRNGNTIYF; CDR3nt: TGTGCCAGCAGCTTAGATTACCGAAATGGAAACACCATATATTTT; v_gene: TRBV11-2; j_gene: TRBJ1-3; d_gene: .; abundance: .
CDR3aa: CASRVRQGTDTQYF; CDR3nt: TGTGCCAGCAGAGTAAGACAGGGAACAGATACGCAGTATTTT; v_gene: TRBV6-1; j_gene: TRBJ2-3; d_gene: TRBD1; abundance: once
CDR3aa: CASSLGGSTEAFF; CDR3nt: TGTGCCAGCAGCTTGGGGGGAAGCACTGAAGCTTTCTTT; v_gene: TRBV7-9; j_gene: TRBJ1-1; d_gene: .; abundance: .
CDR3aa: CASSSGVLNYGYTF; CDR3nt: TGTGCCAGCAGCTCAGGAGTATTGAACTATGGCTACACCTTC; v_gene: TRBV7-9; j_gene: TRBJ1-2; d_gene: .; abundance: .
CDR3aa: CASSTDHEQYF; CDR3nt: TGTGCCAGCAGCACCGACCACGAGCAGTACTTC; v_gene: TRBV5-6; j_gene: TRBJ2-7; d_gene: .; abundance: .